This is a list of T cell receptor beta chains from one sample in a study of T cells after yellow fever vaccination. Each CDR3 protein gets one entry after TCRdb re-called the 5' RACE reads with MiXCR. This sample has 350,000 or so distinct CDR3 sequences; 7% to 10% occur once, and the top ten carry roughly 15%. Material: PBMCs, obtained roughly 46 days after the first yellow fever vaccination. The origin of the receptors is a man aged 18 to 29 who received the YFV17D yellow fever vaccine. CDR3s include the opening cysteine and the closing phenylalanine or tryptophan. The D gene is left open where the match is weak. The listing skips clone size in some rows; elsewhere it reads once, few, many or a size class.

d_call,v_call,clone_size,j_call,cdr3_nt,cdr3_aa
TRBD1,TRBV30,few,TRBJ1-5,TGTGCCTGGAGTGTAGACAGGGGAGACCAGCCCCAGCATTTT,CAWSVDRGDQPQHF
TRBD2,TRBV5-4,many,TRBJ2-7,TGTGCCAGCAGCTCACTAGCGGGGAACTACGAGCAGTACTTC,CASSSLAGNYEQYF
NA,TRBV6-2/TRBV6-3,few,TRBJ2-7,TGTGCCAGCAAAGGGAGCTCCTACGAGCAGTACTTC,CASKGSSYEQYF
TRBD1,TRBV12-3/TRBV12-4,NA,TRBJ2-1,TGTGCCAGCAGGACCTACAGCCGACAGGGTGAGCAGTTCTTC,CASRTYSRQGEQFF
NA,TRBV27,few,TRBJ1-6,TGTGCCAGCAGTTTACTGGACAACAATTCACCCCTCCACTTT,CASSLLDNNSPLHF
TRBD1,TRBV5-1,NA,TRBJ1-2,TGCGCCAGCAGCTCGACAGGGGTCTCGGGCGGGGGCTACACCTTC,CASSSTGVSGGGYTF
NA,TRBV27,NA,TRBJ1-2,TGTGCCAGCAGTTTAAAGGGGCAAGTTCATGGCTACACCTTC,CASSLKGQVHGYTF
NA,TRBV7-2,few,TRBJ1-2,TGTGCCAGCAGCTTAGTGCGGGGTTTTGAAAATGGCTACACCTTC,CASSLVRGFENGYTF
NA,TRBV6-5,few,TRBJ2-7,TGTGCCAGCAGTTACGGGGCCACCTACGAGCAGTACTTC,CASSYGATYEQYF
TRBD1,TRBV7-8,few,TRBJ2-1,TGTGCCAGCAGCCCTCGCCGGGACAGCAACAATGAGCAGTTCTTC,CASSPRRDSNNEQFF
NA,TRBV7-9,few,TRBJ1-1,TGTGCCAGCAGCCTAACCCGGGGCGCGGGCACTGAAGCTTTCTTT,CASSLTRGAGTEAFF
TRBD2,TRBV4-1,NA,TRBJ2-3,TGCGCCAGCAGCCTGATGAGCGGGGGGGCCTCAGGGCCTTCGGGGCAGTATTTT,CASSLMSGGASGPSGQYF
TRBD1,TRBV24-1,NA,TRBJ2-5,TGTGCCACCGCCGGAATGGGGACAGCAAACCAAGAGACCCAGTACTTC,CATAGMGTANQETQYF
TRBD2,TRBV6-5,NA,TRBJ2-3,TGTGCCTGTCACGGGAGGGCAGATACGCAGTATTTT,CACHGRADTQYF
NA,TRBV5-1,NA,TRBJ2-3,TGCGCCAGCAGCTTGGAGGCGGGTCGGGGACCAGTACCACGGCCAGATACGCAGTATTTT,CASSLEAGRGPVPRPDTQYF
TRBD2,TRBV9,many,TRBJ2-1,TGTGCCAGCAGCCTTAGCGGGGGTCCCTACAATGAGCAGTTCTTC,CASSLSGGPYNEQFF
NA,TRBV10-3,few,TRBJ1-1,TGTGCCATCAGTCGGGCCCATTTGACTACTGAAGCTTTCTTT,CAISRAHLTTEAFF
NA,TRBV7-9,many,TRBJ2-3,TGTGCCAGCAGCGCTAGAGCGGTCTCTAAGGCAGATACGCAGTATTTT,CASSARAVSKADTQYF
NA,TRBV7-2,few,TRBJ2-3,TGTGCCAGCAGCTCCCGACCGGCGGTTACAGATACGCAGTATTTT,CASSSRPAVTDTQYF
TRBD2,TRBV2,NA,TRBJ2-5,TGTGCCAGCCAGACTAGCTCGGAGACCCAGTACTTC,CASQTSSETQYF
NA,TRBV7-2,NA,TRBJ1-5,TGTGCCAGCAGCTTCAGGGTAAATCAGCCCCAGCATTTT,CASSFRVNQPQHF
NA,TRBV7-8,NA,TRBJ2-3,TGTGCCAGCAGCGAAACGAGGAGCACAGATACGCAGTATTTT,CASSETRSTDTQYF
NA,TRBV20-1,many,TRBJ1-2,TGCAGTGCTAGTACGAACCCCGGCTACACCTTC,CSASTNPGYTF
NA,TRBV6-1,NA,TRBJ2-1,TGTGCCACCACCGGGGACAACAACAATGAGCAGTTCTTC,CATTGDNNNEQFF
NA,TRBV5-1,few,TRBJ2-7,TGCGCCAGCAGCTGGGCTTTGGCAGGCTCCGAGCAGTACTTC,CASSWALAGSEQYF
TRBD2,TRBV20-1,few,TRBJ2-5,TGCAGTGCGGCCAGGTGGGAGGCGGGGGGAACCACCCAAGAGACCCAGTACTTC,CSAARWEAGGTTQETQYF
TRBD1,TRBV10-2,few,TRBJ2-7,TGCGCCAGCAACGAGGGACAGGGATTCGACGAGCAGTACTTC,CASNEGQGFDEQYF
TRBD1,TRBV5-1,NA,TRBJ2-4,TGCGCCAGCAGCTTGGGAGGACAGGGCGATGGCATTCAGTACTTC,CASSLGGQGDGIQYF
NA,TRBV15,NA,TRBJ2-5,TGTGCCACCCGCAGGGCTCTCCAAGAGACCCAGTACTTC,CATRRALQETQYF
NA,TRBV20-1,few,TRBJ1-1,TGCAGTGCTAGAGATCGTAGGGGCACTGAAGCTTTCTTT,CSARDRRGTEAFF
TRBD1,TRBV20-1,few,TRBJ2-5,TGCAGTGCACGCCGGACAGGGCGGGAGACCCAGTACTTC,CSARRTGRETQYF
TRBD2,TRBV7-2,many,TRBJ2-1,TGTGCCAGCAGCTTAGCTGGCGGGGGACCTTCCTACAATGAGCAGTTCTTC,CASSLAGGGPSYNEQFF
NA,TRBV11-1,few,TRBJ1-1,TGTGCCAGCAGCTTAGACATCGGGAGGGGCAGGGCTGAAGCTTTCTTT,CASSLDIGRGRAEAFF
NA,TRBV4-1,few,TRBJ2-2,TGCGCCAGCAGCCGCGGCGGGGAGCTGTTTTTT,CASSRGGELFF
TRBD2,TRBV29-1,NA,TRBJ2-5,TGCAGCGTTGAAGATGGCAGCGGGGAGTATCAAGAGACCCAGTACTTC,CSVEDGSGEYQETQYF
NA,TRBV6-5,few,TRBJ2-3,TGTGCCAGCAGTTACCCTTGGGATACGCAGTATTTT,CASSYPWDTQYF
NA,TRBV4-1,NA,TRBJ2-2,TGCGCCAGCAGCCAAGAAGAACCTCGAGGGTTACCCGGGGAGCTGTTTTTT,CASSQEEPRGLPGELFF
NA,TRBV29-1,NA,TRBJ2-7,TGCAGCGTGGGGGGCTGGTCGGTTTACGAGCAGTACTTC,CSVGGWSVYEQYF
NA,TRBV19,few,TRBJ1-1,TGTGCCAGTAGTACTATGGACAGCCGGGGGTCTAGGACTGAAGCTTTCTTT,CASSTMDSRGSRTEAFF
NA,TRBV2,NA,TRBJ1-6,TGTGCCAGCCTCCAAGACGCCAATTCACCCCTCCACTTT,CASLQDANSPLHF
TRBD2,TRBV20-1,NA,TRBJ2-2,TGCAGTGCTAGAGATGTCGGCGGGGGGGACGGCACCGGGGAGCTGTTTTTT,CSARDVGGGDGTGELFF
NA,TRBV6-2/TRBV6-3,few,TRBJ2-1,TGTGCCAGCAGTTACTCGGGTCTCGGACTGGGTCTCAGCCCCAATGAGCAGTTCTTC,CASSYSGLGLGLSPNEQFF
NA,TRBV20-1,NA,TRBJ1-5,TGCAGTGCTCCGGGGTTATCGTGCAATCAGCCCCAGCATTTT,CSAPGLSCNQPQHF
TRBD1,TRBV5-1,few,TRBJ2-5,TGCGCCAGCAGCTCCCCGGACAGGGCGGGCAGTGAGACCCAGTACTTC,CASSSPDRAGSETQYF
NA,TRBV9,few,TRBJ1-5,TGTGCCAGCAGCCCGGACAGCAACAATCAGCCCCAGCATTTT,CASSPDSNNQPQHF
NA,TRBV7-2,few,TRBJ2-3,TGTGCCAGCAGCACCCATGAGGGGGTAGATACGCAGTATTTT,CASSTHEGVDTQYF
NA,TRBV5-1,NA,TRBJ2-1,TGCGCCAGCAGATACGGACAGAACAATGAGCAGTTCTTC,CASRYGQNNEQFF
NA,TRBV27,NA,TRBJ2-2,TGTGCCAGTCAGAACAAACCTAACACCGGGGAGCTGTTTTTT,CASQNKPNTGELFF
TRBD1,TRBV29-1,NA,TRBJ2-1,TGCAGCGTTGAAAAAATAGACAGGGGGAGCTCCTACAATGAGCAGTTCTTC,CSVEKIDRGSSYNEQFF